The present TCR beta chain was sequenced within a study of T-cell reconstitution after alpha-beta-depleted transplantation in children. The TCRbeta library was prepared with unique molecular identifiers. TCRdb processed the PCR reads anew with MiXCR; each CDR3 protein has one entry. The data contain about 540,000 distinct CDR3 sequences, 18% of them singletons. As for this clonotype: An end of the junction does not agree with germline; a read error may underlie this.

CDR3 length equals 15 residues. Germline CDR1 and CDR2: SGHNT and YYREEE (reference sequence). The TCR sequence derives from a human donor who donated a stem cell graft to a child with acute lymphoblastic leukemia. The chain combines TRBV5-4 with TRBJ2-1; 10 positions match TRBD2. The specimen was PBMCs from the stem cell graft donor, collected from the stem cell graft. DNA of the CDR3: TGTGCCAGGAGCTCCGGGACTAGCGCCTACAATGAGCAGTTCTTC. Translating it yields CARSSGTSAYNEQFF.